This T cell receptor (beta chain) was identified during a study of graft-versus-host responses after intestinal transplantation. Method: immunoSEQ multiplex PCR; TCRdb's copy keeps in-frame clones and lacks some. The sample lists approximately 90,000 clones, roughly 80% seen once, with around 0.8% in the top ten. In regard to this clone: Antigen: not known.

V lost 10 bases, J lost 0 bases, and 6 bases stayed unmatched. Germline values: CDR1 MNHEY, CDR2 SVGAGI. CDR3 size: 14 residues. Overall study findings and caveats: Ileal or blood samples showed some GvH clones first, and such clones were also found in recipient marrow.

Sequences were derived from unstimulated CD4+ T cells sorted from spleen or lymph node cells, sampled before intestinal transplant. The clonotype originates from a human donor who received an intestinal transplant. This chain joins TRBV6-5 and TRBJ1-5; TRBD1 matches 7 bases. The CDR3 loop is CATHAGGSNQPQHF. The CDR3 nucleotides are TGTGCCACTCACGCAGGGGGTAGCAATCAGCCCCAGCATTTT.